This T cell receptor beta chain emerged from a study of CD8+ T cells in alopecia areata. cDNA prepared by RNA extraction and subsequent reverse transcription served as the template for sequencing. Only in-frame clones appear in the TCRdb table, and some are missing; sequencing was by immunoSEQ multiplex PCR. The sample consists of 150,000 to 200,000 clones, about 70% of them appearing once. Germline CDR1 and CDR2: MNHEY and SVGAGI. V dropped 0 bases and J dropped 8 bases, with 10 bases sitting between them. CDR3 size: 13 residues. Punch biopsies of lesional scalp, plus peripheral blood, were taken from alopecia areata patients.

The sample in question was CD8+ T cells sorted from blood, obtained at week 0. The chain couples TRBV6-5 to TRBJ1-2, with D unclear. The sequence derives from a human donor with alopecia areata. CDR3 region: CASSYSLQGGYTF. The CDR3 DNA reads as TGTGCCAGCAGTTACTCCCTGCAAGGAGGCTACACCTTC.